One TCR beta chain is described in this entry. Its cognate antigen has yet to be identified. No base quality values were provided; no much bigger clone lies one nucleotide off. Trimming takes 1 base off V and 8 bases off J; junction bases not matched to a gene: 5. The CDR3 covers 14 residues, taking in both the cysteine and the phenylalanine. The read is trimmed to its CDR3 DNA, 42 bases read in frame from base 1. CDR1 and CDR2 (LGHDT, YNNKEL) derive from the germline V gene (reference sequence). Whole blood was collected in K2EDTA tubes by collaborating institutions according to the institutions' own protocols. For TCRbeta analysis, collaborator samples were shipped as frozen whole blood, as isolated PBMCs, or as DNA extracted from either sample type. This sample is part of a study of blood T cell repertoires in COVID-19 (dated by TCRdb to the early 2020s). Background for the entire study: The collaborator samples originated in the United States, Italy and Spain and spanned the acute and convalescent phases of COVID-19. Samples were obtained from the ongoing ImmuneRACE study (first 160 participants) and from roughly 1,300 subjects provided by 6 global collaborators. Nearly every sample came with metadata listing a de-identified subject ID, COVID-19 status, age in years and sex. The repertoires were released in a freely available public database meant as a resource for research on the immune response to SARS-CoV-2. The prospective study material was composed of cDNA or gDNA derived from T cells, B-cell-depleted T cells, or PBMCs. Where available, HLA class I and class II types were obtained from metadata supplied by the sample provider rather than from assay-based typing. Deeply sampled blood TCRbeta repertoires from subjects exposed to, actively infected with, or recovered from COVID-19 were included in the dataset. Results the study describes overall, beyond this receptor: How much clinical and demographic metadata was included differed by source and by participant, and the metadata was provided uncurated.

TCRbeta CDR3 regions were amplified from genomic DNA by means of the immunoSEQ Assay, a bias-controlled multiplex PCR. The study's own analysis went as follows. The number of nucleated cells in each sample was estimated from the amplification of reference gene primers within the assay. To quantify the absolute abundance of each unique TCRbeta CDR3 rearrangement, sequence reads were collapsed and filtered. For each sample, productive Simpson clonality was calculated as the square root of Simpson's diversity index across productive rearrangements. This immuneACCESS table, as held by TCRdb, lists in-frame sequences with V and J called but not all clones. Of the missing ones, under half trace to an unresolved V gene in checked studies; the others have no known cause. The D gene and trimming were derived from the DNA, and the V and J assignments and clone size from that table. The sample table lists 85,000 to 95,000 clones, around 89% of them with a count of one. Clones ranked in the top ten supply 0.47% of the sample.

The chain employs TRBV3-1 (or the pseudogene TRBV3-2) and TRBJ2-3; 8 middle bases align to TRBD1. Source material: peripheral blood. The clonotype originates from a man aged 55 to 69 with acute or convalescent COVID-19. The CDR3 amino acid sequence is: CASSQGQGAVTQYF. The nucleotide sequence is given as TGTGCCAGCAGCCAAGGCCAGGGGGCGGTTACGCAGTATTTT.